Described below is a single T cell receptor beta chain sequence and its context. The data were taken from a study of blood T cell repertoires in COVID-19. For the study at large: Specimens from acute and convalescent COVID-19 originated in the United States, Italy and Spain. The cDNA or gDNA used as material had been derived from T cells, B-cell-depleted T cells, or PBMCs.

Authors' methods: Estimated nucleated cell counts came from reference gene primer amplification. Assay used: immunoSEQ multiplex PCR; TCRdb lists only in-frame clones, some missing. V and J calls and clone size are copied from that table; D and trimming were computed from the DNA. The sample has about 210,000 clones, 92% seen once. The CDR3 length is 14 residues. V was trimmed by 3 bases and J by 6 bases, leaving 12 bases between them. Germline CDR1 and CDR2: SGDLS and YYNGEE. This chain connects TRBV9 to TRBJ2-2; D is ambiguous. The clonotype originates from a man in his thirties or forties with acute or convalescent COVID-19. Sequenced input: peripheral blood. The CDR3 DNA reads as TGTGCCAGCAGCGCTCGTAGGCTAGCCGGGGAGCTGTTTTTT. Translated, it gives CASSARRLAGELFF.